These 18 T cell receptor beta chains were sequenced from one sample in a study of radiation and T cells in renal cell carcinoma. Sample treatment: treatment-naive control, cytoreductive nephrectomy. This table comes from immunoSEQ multiplex PCR, and its TCRdb copy is limited to in-frame clones, with some not included. The sample consists of 13,000 or so clones, around 57% of them appearing once. The input for sequencing was tumor tissue, taken from a patient whose treatment was nephrectomy without radiotherapy. These receptors were collected from a man between 50 and 59 years old with renal cell carcinoma.

For the CDR3, the DNA is TGTGCTAGTGGCCCTTCGGGACAGTCACGCGAGCAGTACTTC. Protein sequence: CASGPSGQSREQYF. The chain combines TRBV12-5 with TRBJ2-7; 7 bases line up with TRBD1. The V and J ends lost 6 bases and 6 bases, in that order; junction bases with no gene match: 11. The CDR3 is made up of 14 amino acids. Per the germline V gene, CDR1 is LGHNT and CDR2 is FRNRAP.

This clone was detected a few times. J is TRBJ2-7 and V is TRBV11-2, with D possibly TRBD1 on 6 matching bases. The CDR3 is made up of 15 amino acids. Germline assignment: CDR1 SGHAT and CDR2 FQNNGV. Trimming cost V 1 base and J 1 base, with 11 bases left between them. Here the CDR3 reads CASSLGGGGSYEQYF. In DNA form, the CDR3 reads TGTGCCAGCAGCTTAGGAGGGGGTGGATCCTACGAGCAGTACTTC. Full variable domain (outside the CDR3, taken from reference TRBV11-2 and TRBJ2-7): EAGVAQSPRYKIIEKRQSVAFWCNPISGHATLYWYQQILGQGPKLLIQFQNNGVVDDSQLPKDRFSAERLKGVDSTLKIQPAKLEDSAVYLCASSLGGGGSYEQYFGPGTRLTVT.

This chain uses TRBV5-4 with TRBJ2-3, with unresolved D. Germline V lookup: CDR1 SGHNT, CDR2 YYREEE (reference sequence). CDR3 size: 13 residues. V lost 4 bases, J lost 4 bases, and 10 bases lay in between. CDR3 sequence: CASSRGVADTQYF. As DNA, the CDR3 is TGTGCCAGCAGCCGAGGAGTGGCAGATACGCAGTATTTT.

The genes are TRBV9 and TRBJ1-3, with 7 nucleotides matching TRBD1. This CDR3 is 18 amino acids long. Germline V CDR1 and CDR2: SGDLS, YYNGEE. After removal of 3 bases from V and 0 bases from J, the junction contained 12 bases not matched to a gene. CDR3 residues: CASSGGGTGASSGNTIYF. DNA for the CDR3: TGTGCCAGCAGCGGAGGTGGAACAGGGGCTAGCTCTGGAAACACCATATATTTT.

The genes are TRBV5-6 and TRBJ1-6; 7 nucleotides match TRBD1. Trimming took 5 bases from V and 7 from J; bases not matched to a gene: 6. The germline V gene encodes CDR1 SGHDT and CDR2 YYEEEE. There are 14 residues in the CDR3. Written as DNA, the CDR3 is TGTGCCAGCAGTTCGACAGGGTGGAATTCACCCCTCCACTTT. Protein product: CASSSTGWNSPLHF.

V and J are TRBV15 and TRBJ1-3; D is perhaps TRBD1 (6 bases). Trimming pared 4 bases from V and 2 bases from J, leaving 15 bases between. This CDR3 is built from 16 residues. In germline, CDR1 is LNHNV, CDR2 YYDKDF (reference sequence). Here the CDR3 DNA reads TGTGCCACCAGCACTCCGCAGGGGTTTGCTGGAAACACCATATATTTT. Encoded protein: CATSTPQGFAGNTIYF.

This sequence joins TRBV23-1 and TRBJ2-7; TRBD1 matches 8 bases. TRBV23-1 is annotated as an ORF whose role is uncertain. Trimming cost V 1 base and J 2 bases; bases outside gene matches: 7. CDR3 length: 16 amino acids. CDR3 in amino acids: CASSQYRDRSPYEQYF. DNA for the CDR3: TGCGCCAGCAGTCAATACCGGGACAGGAGCCCCTACGAGCAGTACTTC.

This clone came up once. The genes are TRBV10-1 and TRBJ2-5, with 14 nucleotides matching TRBD2. The CDR3 has 17 amino acids. CDR1 and CDR2 (germline): WNHNN, SYGVQD (reference sequence). With 6 bases clipped from V and 5 bases from J, the junction kept 11 bases outside the gene matches. The CDR3 nucleotides read TGCGCCAGCAGCGCCGGGACTAGCGGGGGTGCAAGGGAGACCCAGTACTTC. Its translation is CASSAGTSGGARETQYF.

This clone was observed a few times. This rearrangement joins TRBV28 to TRBJ2-4, with TRBD2 matching over 7 bases. V trimming: 2 bases; J trimming: 4 bases; junction bases outside the gene matches: 2. Germline lookup yields CDR1 MDHEN and CDR2 SYDVKM. This CDR3 is built from 14 residues. CDR3 in DNA: TGTGCCAGCAGTTTAGGGGGGGGAAAAAACATTCAGTACTTC. It translates to CASSLGGGKNIQYF.

The table lists this clone with a few counts. The chain joins TRBV5-1 to TRBJ2-2, with TRBD1 matching 10 bases. Trimming cost V 4 bases and J 5 bases; bases outside gene matches: 11. From germline, CDR1 is SGHRS and CDR2 YFSETQ. This CDR3 has 17 amino acids. CDR3 protein: CASSPLEGQGPTGELFF. The CDR3 coding sequence is TGCGCCAGCAGCCCTTTAGAGGGACAGGGGCCTACCGGGGAGCTGTTTTTT. Combining the CDR3 with reference TRBV5-1 and TRBJ2-2 gives the whole variable domain KAGVTQTPRYLIKTRGQQVTLSCSPISGHRSVSWYQQTPGQGLQFLFEYFSETQRNKGNFPGRFSGRQFSNSRSEMNVSTLELGDSALYLCASSPLEGQGPTGELFFGEGSRLTVL.

V is TRBV21-1 and J is TRBJ1-2. TRBV21-1 is described as a pseudogene. CDR3 length: 17 amino acids. The CDR3: CASSKRVIRTCRYGYTF. Written as DNA, the CDR3 is TGTGCCAGCAGCAAAAGGGTCATCAGGACCTGCCGCTATGGCTACACCTTC.

The rearrangement joins TRBV11-2 to TRBJ2-3, with a weak D call TRBD1 (6 bases). The CDR3 consists of 15 residues. Germline CDR1 and CDR2: SGHAT and FQNNGV. With 1 base removed from V and 4 bases from J, the gap between germline ends came to 12 bases. Here the CDR3 reads CASSLGGTWADTQYF. The CDR3, as DNA: TGTGCCAGCAGCTTAGGGGGGACATGGGCAGATACGCAGTATTTT.

The chain carries TRBV6-1 and TRBJ1-2; maybe TRBD1 (6 bases). Germline V gene lookup returns CDR1 MNHNS and CDR2 SASEGT. This CDR3 spans 14 amino acids. The V end lost 2 bases, the J end lost 5 bases, and 12 bases lay between the germline ends. CDR3 coding DNA: TGTGCCAGCAGTGAAAGGGGGGATCGGTATGGCTACACCTTC. Encoded protein: CASSERGDRYGYTF.

The chain links TRBV6-1 to TRBJ1-3; D uncertain. The germline CDR1 and CDR2 sequences are MNHNS and SASEGT. Trimming pared 1 base from V and 0 bases from J, leaving 19 bases between. The CDR3 covers 19 residues. Here the CDR3 DNA reads TGTGCCAGCAGTGAAGTTATGACCCGGCGGCAGGCCTCTGGAAACACCATATATTTT. Translated, it gives CASSEVMTRRQASGNTIYF.

This clone was observed a few times. This chain links TRBV6-1 with TRBJ2-3; possibly TRBD2 for D (5 bases). The germline V gene encodes CDR1 MNHNS and CDR2 SASEGT. Trimming removed 3 bases at V and 2 bases at J, with 18 bases between. This CDR3 has 17 amino acids. Here the CDR3 reads CASSEFPGLVFTDTQYF. CDR3 nucleotides: TGTGCCAGCAGTGAGTTCCCGGGATTAGTGTTCACAGATACGCAGTATTTT.

This sequence joins TRBV5-1 and TRBJ1-3, with 9 bases lining up with TRBD1. Germline CDR1 and CDR2: SGHRS and YFSETQ. V lost 4 bases, J lost 0 bases, and 8 bases stayed unmatched. The CDR3 runs to 17 residues. The CDR3 sequence: CASSLQGARSSGNTIYF. The CDR3 DNA is TGCGCCAGCAGCCTACAGGGGGCTCGGTCCTCTGGAAACACCATATATTTT. Full variable domain (rest looked up from reference TRBV5-1 and TRBJ1-3): KAGVTQTPRYLIKTRGQQVTLSCSPISGHRSVSWYQQTPGQGLQFLFEYFSETQRNKGNFPGRFSGRQFSNSRSEMNVSTLELGDSALYLCASSLQGARSSGNTIYFGEGSWLTVV.

This clone was picked up a small number of times. This sequence joins TRBV4-1 and TRBJ1-2, with TRBD1 matching over 7 bases. Germline lookup yields CDR1 MGHRA and CDR2 YSYEKL. CDR3 size: 15 residues. With V trimmed by 0 bases and J by 4 bases, 5 bases remained unmatched. In DNA, the CDR3 is TGCGCCAGCAGCCAAGATCGGACAGGAACCTATGGCTACACCTTC. Its protein product is CASSQDRTGTYGYTF.

The chain is built from TRBV27 and TRBJ2-7; 7 nucleotides agree with TRBD1. Germline V lookup: CDR1 MNHEY, CDR2 SMNVEV (reference sequence). The V segment lost 6 bases and the J segment 0 bases; nucleotides outside the gene matches: 5. The CDR3 has 14 amino acids. CDR3 sequence: CASRDRDSSYEQYF. The CDR3 nucleotides read TGTGCCAGCAGGGACCGGGACAGCTCCTACGAGCAGTACTTC.